Listed below are T cell receptor beta chains from one sample, sequenced in a study of human T cells and chemical hapten exposure. TCRdb reprocessed the RACE reads with MiXCR, giving one entry per CDR3 protein. The data contain 50,000 to 65,000 distinct CDR3 sequences, 11% of them singletons. The sample in question was whole blood, obtained in connection with sensitization to the hapten diphenylcyclopropenone (DPC). The receptor set was obtained from a woman aged 40-49 years with alopecia areata. Some clones in this sample may be carry-over from other donors' samples. Each CDR3 is given with its conserved first and last residue. Each record gives: J gene, clone size, D gene, V gene, CDR3 DNA, CDR3 protein. The D gene is left open where the match is weak. Size values are once, few and many counts, or a class for expanded clones, and some rows have none.

TRBJ2-3 . . TRBV29-1 TGCAGCGTTGGCCAAAAGGGAGGAGATACGCAGTATTTT CSVGQKGGDTQYF
TRBJ1-6 many TRBD1 TRBV28 TGTGCCAGCCGAACAGGGGGCGAGTCACCCCTCCACTTT CASRTGGESPLHF
TRBJ2-4 many TRBD1 TRBV3-1 TGTGCCAGCAGCCAGCACAAACAGGGGGCGGACATTCAGTACTTC CASSQHKQGADIQYF
TRBJ1-2 . . TRBV29-1 TGCAGCGCCAATCGTGATGGCTACACCTTC CSANRDGYTF
TRBJ1-1 . . TRBV5-5 TGTGCCAGCAGCGGCAGAGGACCGATGAACACTGAAGCTTTCTTT CASSGRGPMNTEAFF
TRBJ1-2 many . TRBV6-2/TRBV6-3 TGTGCCAGCAGTTATGCGTTAGGCGGCTACACCTTC CASSYALGGYTF
TRBJ1-2 many . TRBV11-2 TGTGCCAGCAGCTCCCCATTTGGGGTCCTCTCGGGCTACACCTTC CASSSPFGVLSGYTF
TRBJ1-1 . . TRBV6-5 TGTGCCAGCAGTCCCCTGGTAGGGCTAACTGAAGCTTTCTTT CASSPLVGLTEAFF
TRBJ2-7 many . TRBV5-1 TGCGCCAGCAGTTATAAAAGTACCTACGAGCAGTACTTC CASSYKSTYEQYF
TRBJ1-1 many . TRBV20-1 TGCAGTGCTAGCCTCAAGTGGAACACTGAAGCTTTCTTT CSASLKWNTEAFF
TRBJ1-1 many TRBD1 TRBV6-2/TRBV6-3 TGTGCCAGCAGACCCCGCGCCGACAGGGCTAAGGATGAAGCTTTCTTT CASRPRADRAKDEAFF
TRBJ2-2 many . TRBV6-1 TGTGCCAGCAGTGAGCAGGGGCTGAACACCGGGGAGCTGTTTTTT CASSEQGLNTGELFF
TRBJ2-1 few TRBD2 TRBV28 TGTGCCAGCAGGCCCGGGGGGGCAGGCTACAATGAGCAGTTCTTC CASRPGGAGYNEQFF
TRBJ2-7 . . TRBV7-9 TGTGCCAGCAGCTTAGCGGGAGGGGGACACGAGCAGTACTTC CASSLAGGGHEQYF
TRBJ1-4 few . TRBV29-1 TGCAGCGTTGGATCCGGGATTGAAAAACTGTTTTTT CSVGSGIEKLFF
TRBJ1-5 . . TRBV29-1 TGCAGCGTTGCAGGGGTTGGCAATCAGCCCCAGCATTTT CSVAGVGNQPQHF
TRBJ2-2 many . TRBV4-2 TGTGCCAGCAGCCAAGAGGGACCATCCACGGGGGAGCTGTTTTTT CASSQEGPSTGELFF
TRBJ2-3 . . TRBV5-1 TGCGCCAGCAGCCTCCAGTCCAGCGGCAGCACAGATACGCAGTATTTT CASSLQSSGSTDTQYF
TRBJ1-5 many . TRBV18 TGTGCCAGCTCACCAGATAGGGTTCACAATCAGCCCCAGCATTTT CASSPDRVHNQPQHF
TRBJ2-3 few TRBD2 TRBV14 TGTGCCAGCAGCCTGGTAGCGGGAGGCACCACAGATACGCAGTATTTT CASSLVAGGTTDTQYF
TRBJ1-2 . . TRBV7-2 TGTGCCAGCAGCCGACCGGCTTTTGGCTACACCTTC CASSRPAFGYTF
TRBJ2-7 many . TRBV30 TGTGCCTGGAGTCGACTAGTAGGCGAGCAGTACTTC CAWSRLVGEQYF
TRBJ1-4 . . TRBV12-2 TGTGCAAGTCGCTCCCCCGGGGCCCTAGGTTTTGTAAAACTGTTTTTT CASRSPGALGFVKLFF
TRBJ1-2 many TRBD1 TRBV20-1 TGCAGTGTGGCCGGACAGGGGGTTCCTAAGGGCTACACCTTC CSVAGQGVPKGYTF
TRBJ2-5 many TRBD2 TRBV10-2 TGCGCCATCCAGAGCGGGAGGAGGAAGACCCAGTACTTC CAIQSGRRKTQYF
TRBJ1-2 few TRBD1 TRBV6-1 TGTGCCAGCAGCCGGGACAGGGTTGGTGGCTACACCTTC CASSRDRVGGYTF
TRBJ2-1 . TRBD2 TRBV19 TGTGCCAGTAGTATCTTCCCTAGCGGGAGACCCGACAATGAGCAGTTCTTC CASSIFPSGRPDNEQFF
TRBJ2-1 . TRBD2 TRBV29-1 TGCAGCGTTGCGGCTAGCGGGAGCATCGATGAGCAGTTCTTC CSVAASGSIDEQFF
TRBJ1-3 . . TRBV7-9 TGTGCCAGCAGCTTAGCGCGGGGCTCTGGAAACACCATATATTTT CASSLARGSGNTIYF
TRBJ2-3 . . TRBV10-1 TGCGCCAGCAGTGAAGAAGGAACGGTTGCGCAGTATTTT CASSEEGTVAQYF
TRBJ2-7 . . TRBV7-2 TGTGCCAGCAGCGACCGCGCGACAGCCGAGCAGTACTTC CASSDRATAEQYF
TRBJ2-7 many TRBD1 TRBV18 TGTGCCAGCTCACCACCCCGGAGACAGGGGCAGAACGAGCAGTACTTC CASSPPRRQGQNEQYF
TRBJ1-1 few . TRBV29-1 TGCAGCGTTACAGGGAACACTGAAGCTTTCTTT CSVTGNTEAFF
TRBJ2-2 many TRBD1 TRBV7-8 TGTGCCAGCAGCTTAGCCGGGACAGGGAAGAGGGAGCTGTTTTTT CASSLAGTGKRELFF
TRBJ2-1 few . TRBV9 TGTGCCAGCAGCGTAGGAGCTTACAATGAGCAGTTCTTC CASSVGAYNEQFF
TRBJ2-7 . . TRBV6-5 TGTGCCAGCACCCCAAATCCGGGGCGCAGTTCCTACGAGCAGTACTTC CASTPNPGRSSYEQYF
TRBJ1-2 . . TRBV6-2/TRBV6-3 TGTGCCAGCAGTTACGGCATAATCTATGGCTACACCTTC CASSYGIIYGYTF
TRBJ1-1 . . TRBV5-1 TGCGCCAGCCGAAGGACCGACAGGCCTACCATGAACACTGAAGCTTTCTTT CASRRTDRPTMNTEAFF
TRBJ1-1 many TRBD1 TRBV28 TGTGCCACCAGGGACAGGATCAACACTGAAGCTTTCTTT CATRDRINTEAFF
TRBJ2-1 few TRBD1 TRBV11-2 TGTGCCAGCAGCCCGGGACAGCGTCAATCCTACAATGAGCAGTTCTTC CASSPGQRQSYNEQFF
TRBJ2-7 many TRBD2 TRBV3-1 TGTGCCAGCAGCCAATCCCCGCCCGGGAGGTCCTACGAGCAGTACTTC CASSQSPPGRSYEQYF
TRBJ2-3 many . TRBV6-2/TRBV6-3 TGTGCCAGCAGTTACGGACAGCCCACAGATACGCAGTATTTT CASSYGQPTDTQYF
TRBJ2-7 . TRBD1 TRBV7-2 TGTGCCAGCAGCGCCGACAGGGGGCGGTACGAGCAGTACTTC CASSADRGRYEQYF
TRBJ1-1 few . TRBV6-2/TRBV6-3 TGTGCCAGCAGTTACTCTCCTACTGGGAACACTGAAGCTTTCTTT CASSYSPTGNTEAFF
TRBJ2-1 many . TRBV9 TGTGCCAGCAGCGTACAGGGGTACAATGAGCAGTTCTTC CASSVQGYNEQFF
TRBJ2-2 many . TRBV11-2 TGTGCCAGCAGCTTCTTGATGGGGGACCGGAACACCGGGGAGCTGTTTTTT CASSFLMGDRNTGELFF
TRBJ2-3 many TRBD2 TRBV29-1 TGCAGCGTTGAGGGGACTAGCGGGAGACAGGCCCGCGATACGCAGTATTTT CSVEGTSGRQARDTQYF
TRBJ2-7 many TRBD1 TRBV7-9 TGTGCCAGCAGTTTCCCCTCCGCGACAGGGGGCTCCTACGAGCAGTACTTC CASSFPSATGGSYEQYF
TRBJ2-3 few . TRBV7-2 TGTGCCAGCAGCTTAAGACGGGAAGACTATACGCAGTATTTT CASSLRREDYTQYF
TRBJ2-1 . TRBD2 TRBV24-1 TGTGCCACCAGTGACCTTAGCGGGAGGGCCAGCAATGAGCAGTTCTTC CATSDLSGRASNEQFF
TRBJ2-1 few . TRBV20-1 TGCAGTGCTAGAGATTATTCGTCTGGCAATGAGCAGTTCTTC CSARDYSSGNEQFF
TRBJ1-6 once . TRBV7-2 TGTGCCAGCAGCGCTAACGGGGAACCACCCCTCCACTTT CASSANGEPPLHF
TRBJ1-6 . . TRBV19 TGTGCCAGTAGTACTCTAGCGGATCCCGGTAATTCACCCCTCCACTTT CASSTLADPGNSPLHF
TRBJ2-1 many . TRBV7-6 TGTGCCAGCAGCTTACCCCGTGCTAGGAATGAGCAGTTCTTC CASSLPRARNEQFF
TRBJ2-6 many . TRBV29-1 TGCAGCGTTGAAGATATCGGAAGGTCTGGGGCCAACGTCCTGACTTTC CSVEDIGRSGANVLTF
TRBJ1-6 . . TRBV11-2 TGTGCCAGCAGCTTAGACCGACGGCGGCCTGATTCACCCCTCCACTTT CASSLDRRRPDSPLHF